Listed below are T cell receptor beta chains from one sample, sequenced in a study of cytotoxic CD8 clonotypes in ibrutinib-treated CLL. Libraries were prepared by immunoSEQ multiplex PCR; TCRdb keeps only in-frame clonotypes and omits some of them. There are about 50,000 clones in the sample; 45% to 60% occur only once, and 28% lies in the top ten. Source: PBMCs, taken after 24 months of ibrutinib treatment. Every receptor here comes from a human donor with chronic lymphocytic leukemia. Each CDR3 is given with its conserved first and last residue. The D gene is left open where the match is weak. For some rows the clone size is stated as once, few or many, or as a class when expanded; others skip it.

TRBV5-1,NA,TRBJ1-1,NA,TGCGCCAGCAGCTTCGGACATCCGGGCATGAACACTGAAGCTTTCTTT,CASSFGHPGMNTEAFF
TRBV5-6,NA,TRBJ2-5,NA,TGTGCCAGCAGCTTGGGCAAGGGGGGTGAGACCCAGTACTTC,CASSLGKGGETQYF
TRBV7-6,few,TRBJ1-3,NA,TGTGCCAGCAGCCCCGCGCTGTACGGAAACACCATATATTTT,CASSPALYGNTIYF
TRBV5-6,NA,TRBJ1-5,NA,TGTGCCAGCAGCCTTTACGCAGGGCTCTACAATCAGCCCCAGCATTTT,CASSLYAGLYNQPQHF
TRBV27,once,TRBJ1-5,NA,TGTGCCAGCAGTTTCGGGCGGGAGATCAATCAGCCCCAGCATTTT,CASSFGREINQPQHF
TRBV5-1,NA,TRBJ1-6,NA,TGCGCCAGCAGCTTCAAAGCGGGTTCCTATAATTCACCCCTCCACTTT,CASSFKAGSYNSPLHF
TRBV5-1,few,TRBJ2-5,TRBD1,TGCGCCAGCAGCCCACAGGGGATAGGAGAGACCCAGTACTTC,CASSPQGIGETQYF
TRBV5-1,once,TRBJ1-1,NA,TGCGCCAGCAGCCCATCGGGGGCAGTGAACACTGAAGCTTTCTTT,CASSPSGAVNTEAFF
TRBV19,few,TRBJ2-7,TRBD1,TGTGCCAGTAGTGGCCCAGGGCAGGGGGCAAGCTACGAGCAGTACTTC,CASSGPGQGASYEQYF
TRBV15,NA,TRBJ2-7,NA,TGTGCCACCAGCAGGGAGACAGGAGCATCCTACGAGCAGTACTTC,CATSRETGASYEQYF
TRBV5-6,few,TRBJ1-1,NA,TGTGCCAGCAGCTTGATAAGGGGGGGCACTGAAGCTTTCTTT,CASSLIRGGTEAFF
TRBV6-1,few,TRBJ1-5,NA,TGTGCCAGCAGTGAGGGAGTCGGGCAGCCCCAGCATTTT,CASSEGVGQPQHF
TRBV7-6,NA,TRBJ2-7,NA,TGTGCCAGCAGCTCCGGGCCGAACTACGAGCAGTACTTC,CASSSGPNYEQYF
TRBV4-1,few,TRBJ2-5,TRBD1,TGCGCCAGCAGCCAAGATCCAGGGGGAGAGACCCAGTACTTC,CASSQDPGGETQYF
TRBV7-8,NA,TRBJ2-3,NA,TGTGCCAGCAGCTTAGGGGGCGTTGCAGATACGCAGTATTTT,CASSLGGVADTQYF
TRBV10-3,NA,TRBJ2-2,NA,TGTGCCATCAGTGAGTCGTACGGGGAGCTGTTTTTT,CAISESYGELFF
TRBV15,NA,TRBJ1-2,NA,TGTGCCACCAGCCCCGCGGGGGGTGGCTACACCTTC,CATSPAGGGYTF
TRBV2,NA,TRBJ2-7,NA,TGTGCCAGCAGTCATCGACAGAAAGGGTACGAGCAGTACTTC,CASSHRQKGYEQYF
TRBV4-2,many,TRBJ1-1,NA,TGTGCCAGCAGCCGAGACTCGACCCAGGACGGTACTGAAGCTTTCTTT,CASSRDSTQDGTEAFF
TRBV10-3,few,TRBJ2-1,NA,TGTGCCATCAGCGACGTCCCGGGACTGCCTAATGAGCAGTTCTTC,CAISDVPGLPNEQFF
TRBV7-6,many,TRBJ2-2,NA,TGTGCCAGCAGCTTATCCATCGACACCGGGGAGCTGTTTTTT,CASSLSIDTGELFF
TRBV29-1,NA,TRBJ2-2,NA,TGCAGCGTTGGAAACAGGGATAACGGGGAGCTGTTTTTT,CSVGNRDNGELFF
TRBV19,few,TRBJ2-2,NA,TGTGCCAGTAGTTCAAGCCGACATTCAAACACCGGGGAGCTGTTTTTT,CASSSSRHSNTGELFF
TRBV20-1,few,TRBJ1-2,NA,TGCAGTGCACCGTACGACAGGGGCTACACCTTC,CSAPYDRGYTF
TRBV27,NA,TRBJ1-2,TRBD1,TGTGCCAGCAGTCTCGGGACAGCCTATGGCTACACCTTC,CASSLGTAYGYTF
TRBV9,NA,TRBJ1-6,TRBD1,TGTGCCAGCAGCCCCGGACAGGGAGCGTCCTATAATTCACCCCTCCACTTT,CASSPGQGASYNSPLHF
TRBV12-5,NA,TRBJ1-1,NA,TGTGCTAGTGGTTTCGGAAGTTCAGGCGGAACAGACACTGAAGCTTTCTTT,CASGFGSSGGTDTEAFF
TRBV7-8,few,TRBJ2-2,NA,TGTGCCAGCAGCTTGAGCACCGGGGAGCTGTTTTTT,CASSLSTGELFF
TRBV10-3,many,TRBJ1-1,TRBD1,TGTGCCATCAGTGGGGGACAGCCGAGCGTCGCTGAAGCTTTCTTT,CAISGGQPSVAEAFF
TRBV15,NA,TRBJ1-1,NA,TGTGCCACCAGCCCGAGGACAGACAACATGAACACTGAAGCTTTCTTT,CATSPRTDNMNTEAFF
TRBV5-6,NA,TRBJ2-3,NA,TGTGCCAGCAGCTTGGGGTGGGGCACAGATACGCAGTATTTT,CASSLGWGTDTQYF
TRBV6-5,NA,TRBJ1-4,NA,TGTGCCAGCAGTTACTCGACTAATGAAAAACTGTTTTTT,CASSYSTNEKLFF
TRBV19,NA,TRBJ2-2,TRBD2,TGTGCCAGTACCCCGCGGGGGACCGGGGAGCTGTTTTTT,CASTPRGTGELFF
TRBV9,few,TRBJ1-1,NA,TGTGCCAGCAGCCGTAGTTCCGGGGGCAAAGACACTGAAGCTTTCTTT,CASSRSSGGKDTEAFF
TRBV5-4,few,TRBJ2-1,NA,TGTGCCAGCGGAACGCGGGGCAATGAGCAGTTCTTC,CASGTRGNEQFF
TRBV6-1,NA,TRBJ2-3,NA,TGTGCCAGCAGTGAAGGGTGGGCCACAGATACGCAGTATTTT,CASSEGWATDTQYF
TRBV5-1,NA,TRBJ1-6,NA,TGCGCCAGCAGCTTCGATTTGGGGGGCAGGCGTTATAATTCACCCCTCCACTTT,CASSFDLGGRRYNSPLHF
TRBV11-2,NA,TRBJ2-3,NA,TGTGCCAGCAGCTTAGGAGGTGGATTCCGACGCACAGATACGCAGTATTTT,CASSLGGGFRRTDTQYF
TRBV5-1,NA,TRBJ2-7,TRBD2,TGCGCCAGCAGCCTGGTGGGAGGGTCCTACGAGCAGTACTTC,CASSLVGGSYEQYF
TRBV5-1,NA,TRBJ2-1,NA,TGCGCCAGCAGCTCTGCGGGACCCCACAATGAGCAGTTCTTC,CASSSAGPHNEQFF
TRBV2,NA,TRBJ1-1,TRBD1,TGTGCCAGCAGTGAAAGGACAGGGAACACTGAAGCTTTCTTT,CASSERTGNTEAFF
TRBV6-1,NA,TRBJ2-7,NA,TGTGCCAGCAGTCCGGGACGGATGATCTACGAGCAGTACTTC,CASSPGRMIYEQYF
TRBV18,NA,TRBJ2-5,NA,TGTGCCAGCTCACGGGGGGCTACCAACCTAGAGACCCAGTACTTC,CASSRGATNLETQYF
TRBV6-1,NA,TRBJ2-7,NA,TGTGCCAGCAGTGAAGCGGGGTCTCCTTCCTACGAGCAGTACTTC,CASSEAGSPSYEQYF
TRBV25-1,NA,TRBJ2-5,TRBD2,TGTGCCAGCAGTGAGTTAGCGGGGGGAGAGACCCAGTACTTC,CASSELAGGETQYF
TRBV11-2,few,TRBJ2-3,TRBD1,TGTGCCAGCAGCTCCCCTCCTGACAGGGGAAGAGATACGCAGTATTTT,CASSSPPDRGRDTQYF
TRBV7-9,few,TRBJ1-5,NA,TGTGCCAGCAGCTCCACTAAGGGTCATCCCCAGCATTTT,CASSSTKGHPQHF
TRBV28,NA,TRBJ2-2,NA,TGTGCCAGCCATGGGGGGGCCGCGAACACCGGGGAGCTGTTTTTT,CASHGGAANTGELFF
TRBV25-1,NA,TRBJ1-4,NA,TGTGCCAGCAGTGAATGGGGACGATGGGAAAAACTGTTTTTT,CASSEWGRWEKLFF
TRBV4-1,few,TRBJ2-3,TRBD1,TGCGCCAGCAGCCAAGATCCCCCACAGGGGGCAACAGATACGCAGTATTTT,CASSQDPPQGATDTQYF
TRBV5-1,NA,TRBJ1-6,NA,TGCGCCAGCAGCTTATCCGGGGGAGGTTCACCCCTCCACTTT,CASSLSGGGSPLHF
TRBV5-5,NA,TRBJ1-1,TRBD1,TGTGCCAGCAGCCGAGAGGACAGGGCGTTGACTGAAGCTTTCTTT,CASSREDRALTEAFF
TRBV29-1,NA,TRBJ2-2,TRBD1,TGCAGCGTCAAGGACAGGGACAAGGTCGGGGAGCTGTTTTTT,CSVKDRDKVGELFF
TRBV12-2,NA,TRBJ1-1,NA,TGTGCAAGTCGCTTAGTTTGTCGGGACGCGGGGAACACTGAAGCTTTCTTT,CASRLVCRDAGNTEAFF
TRBV4-1,once,TRBJ2-7,NA,TGCGCCAGCAGCCAAGATCAGGGGCAGAACGAGCAGTACTTC,CASSQDQGQNEQYF
TRBV2,NA,TRBJ1-1,TRBD1,TGTGCCAGCAGTACCCTAGGGACAGGGATCGTTGAAGCTTTCTTT,CASSTLGTGIVEAFF